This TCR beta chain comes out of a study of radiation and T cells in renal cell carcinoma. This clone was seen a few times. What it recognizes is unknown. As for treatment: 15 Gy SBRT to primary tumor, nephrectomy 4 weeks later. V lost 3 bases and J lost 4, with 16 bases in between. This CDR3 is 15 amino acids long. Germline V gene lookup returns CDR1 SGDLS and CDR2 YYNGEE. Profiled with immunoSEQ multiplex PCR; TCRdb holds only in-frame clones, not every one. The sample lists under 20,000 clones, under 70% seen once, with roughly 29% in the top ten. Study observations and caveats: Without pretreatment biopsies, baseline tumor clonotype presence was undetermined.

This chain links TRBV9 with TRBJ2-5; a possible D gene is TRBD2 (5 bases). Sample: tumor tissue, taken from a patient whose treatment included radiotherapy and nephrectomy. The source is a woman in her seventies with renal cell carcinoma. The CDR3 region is CASSALVGRGETQYF. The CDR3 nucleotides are TGTGCCAGCAGCGCTTTAGTTGGACGGGGAGAGACCCAGTACTTC.